What follows are 13 T cell receptor beta chains derived from one specimen sequenced in a study of OX40 agonist ivuxolimab in advanced cancers. TCRdb's copy holds only in-frame clones and misses some; the assay was immunoSEQ multiplex PCR. Here the sample spans some 83,000 clones, 70% to 90% being singletons. Sequencing used CD4+ or CD8+ T cells sorted from blood, obtained in a trial of the OX40 agonist ivuxolimab. These receptors were taken from an adult with an advanced solid tumor such as melanoma, head and neck, liver or kidney cancer.

Concerning this clone: A junction end diverges from the germline sequence, so it may reflect a read error. The gene calls are TRBV6-1 and TRBJ1-1, with D uncertain. This CDR3 has 13 amino acids. Germline CDR1 MNHNS, CDR2 SASEGT. Here the CDR3 reads CAISERVNTEAFF. CDR3 DNA: TGTGCCATCAGTGAGAGGGTGAACACTGAAGCTTTCTTT.

This chain uses TRBV2 with TRBJ2-3; 7 bases agree with TRBD2. With 6 bases clipped from V and 6 bases from J, the junction kept 12 bases outside the gene matches. Germline V lookup: CDR1 SNHLY, CDR2 FYNNEI. This CDR3 has 15 residues. In DNA, the CDR3 is TGTGCCAGCAGGCGGGAAGGACTAGAGGTTGATACGCAGTATTTT. This gives the protein CASRREGLEVDTQYF. The full variable domain, completed using reference TRBV2 and TRBJ2-3, is EPEVTQTPSHQVTQMGQEVILRCVPISNHLYFYWYRQILGQKVEFLVSFYNNEISEKSEIFDDQFSVERPDGSNFTLKIRSTKLEDSAMYFCASRREGLEVDTQYFGPGTRLTVL.

This chain links TRBV2 with TRBJ1-5, with no clear D. Looked up from germline, CDR1 is SNHLY and CDR2 is FYNNEI. The germline V and J ends were trimmed by 8 bases and 2 bases, with 7 bases remaining between them. This CDR3 spans 12 amino acids. The CDR3 loop reads CASQEGNQPQHF. As DNA, the CDR3 is TGTGCCAGCCAGGAGGGCAATCAGCCCCAGCATTTT.

The chain has TRBV5-4 and TRBJ2-1; 13 bases map to TRBD2. The V gene's germline CDR1 is SGHNT and CDR2 YYREEE (reference sequence). The J segment lost 0 bases and the V segment lost 4 bases, leaving 4 bases of the junction unmatched. This CDR3 spans 17 amino acids. CDR3 DNA sequence: TGTGCCAGCAGCCCCCGACTAGCGGGGGGCTCCTACAATGAGCAGTTCTTC. It yields the protein CASSPRLAGGSYNEQFF.

The chain has TRBV5-1 and TRBJ2-2, with TRBD2 matching 15 bases. The V gene's germline CDR1 is SGHRS and CDR2 YFSETQ. J gave up 10 bases and V 3 bases, and 7 bases lay outside the gene matches. CDR3 length: 16 residues. The CDR3 bases are TGCGCCAGCAGCTGGGGACTAGCGGGGGGCAAGGTGGAGCTGTTTTTT. It specifies CASSWGLAGGKVELFF.

V and J are TRBV19 and TRBJ2-6, with 8 nucleotides matching TRBD1. The CDR3 contains 20 residues. Trimming cost V 1 base and J 0 bases; bases outside gene matches: 11. Germline V gene data show CDR1 as LNHDA and CDR2 as SQIVND (reference sequence). CDR3 loop: CASSIGPLRGPRSGANVLTF. CDR3 DNA sequence: TGTGCCAGTAGTATAGGCCCTCTCAGGGGGCCTCGCTCTGGGGCCAACGTCCTGACTTTC. Filled out from reference TRBV19 and TRBJ2-6, the complete variable domain reads DGGITQSPKYLFRKEGQNVTLSCEQNLNHDAMYWYRQDPGQGLRLIYYSQIVNDFQKGDIAEGYSVSREKKESFPLTVTSAQKNPTAFYLCASSIGPLRGPRSGANVLTFGAGSRLTVL.

This chain joins TRBV6-1 and TRBJ2-1; 12 nucleotides match TRBD2. The ends lost 4 bases at V and 12 bases at J; junction bases unmatched: 7. CDR3 length equals 14 residues. Looked up from germline, CDR1 is MNHNS and CDR2 is SASEGT. For the CDR3, the DNA is TGTGCCAGCAGTGCTCTAGCGGGGGGGGGTGTGCAGTTCTTC. It is translated as CASSALAGGGVQFF.

The chain employs TRBV2 and TRBJ2-7, with D possibly being TRBD1 (8 bases). The CDR3 is 15 amino acids. Trimming stripped 7 bases from V and 0 bases from J, with 16 bases between. Germline V gene data show CDR1 as SNHLY and CDR2 as FYNNEI. The CDR3 DNA sequence: TGTGCCAGCAAACGACAGGGGACTACCTCCTACGAGCAGTACTTC. This encodes CASKRQGTTSYEQYF.

V gene TRBV4-2 combines with J gene TRBJ2-1; 9 bases map to TRBD2. Trimming removed 5 bases from V and 4 bases from J; junction bases left unmatched: 9. Germline CDR1 and CDR2: LGHNA and YNFKEQ. This CDR3 has 16 residues. CDR3 sequence reads: CASSAPGLAEYNEQFF. CDR3 bases: TGTGCCAGCAGCGCCCCGGGACTAGCAGAATACAATGAGCAGTTCTTC.

The chain combines TRBV7-2 with TRBJ2-5, with a tentative D call TRBD2 (5 bases). Between the trimmed V and J ends, which lost 8 bases and 5 bases, there was a span of 12 bases. CDR3 length equals 12 residues. Germline-derived CDR1 and CDR2 are SGHTA and FQGNSA. CDR3 bases: TGTGCCAGCGGATACACGGGGGAGACCCAGTACTTC. Translated, it gives CASGYTGETQYF.

The chain links TRBV5-4 to TRBJ1-5; 7 bases are shared with TRBD1. This CDR3 is 17 amino acids long. Germline-derived CDR1 and CDR2 are SGHNT and YYREEE (reference sequence). V lost 3 bases, J lost 1 base, and 10 bases stayed unmatched. Here the CDR3 DNA reads TGTGCCAGCAGCTCAGGGGGAGGGTTCAGAAGCAATCAGCCCCAGCATTTT. Translation: CASSSGGGFRSNQPQHF.

CDR3 sequence (DNA): TGCGCCAGCAGCTTTACCGGGACAGGGTTTGGCTACACCTTC. It yields the protein CASSFTGTGFGYTF. The chain links TRBV5-1 to TRBJ1-2, with 9 bases fitting TRBD1. V gave up 2 bases and J gave up 7 bases; unmatched junction bases: 6. Germline V CDR1 and CDR2: SGHRS, YFSETQ. This CDR3 contains 14 residues.

This chain links TRBV19 with TRBJ2-1, with 9 bases identical to TRBD1. Losses at the gene ends were 8 bases for V and 8 bases for J; bases not matched to a gene: 7. The germline V gene has CDR1 LNHDA and CDR2 SQIVND (reference sequence). This CDR3 region has 13 residues. CDR3 nucleotides: TGTGCCAGTGGGAGACAGGGGGTCTATGAGCAGTTCTTC. This gives the protein CASGRQGVYEQFF.